Listed below are T cell receptor beta chains from one sample, sequenced in a study of beta chain features in type 1 diabetes. Generated by immunoSEQ multiplex PCR, the TCRdb table keeps only in-frame clones and is missing some. The repertoire holds a few hundred thousand clones, with roughly 14% as singletons. Sequencing input: naive CD4+ T cells from blood. The receptors come from a woman younger than 35 with type 1 diabetes. CDR3s include the opening cysteine and the closing phenylalanine or tryptophan. A D gene is named only where the DNA matches it firmly. Size is stated for part of the rows, as once, few or many counts, or as a class when the clone is expanded.

CDR3 DNA: TGTGCCTGGAGTGATTCGGGTGGTAAGCAGTACTTC
CDR3 protein: CAWSDSGGKQYF
V gene: TRBV30
clone size: NA
D gene: NA
J gene: TRBJ2-7

CDR3 DNA: TGTGCCAGCAGCACCGGGACAGCCTCAGATACGCAGTATTTT
CDR3 protein: CASSTGTASDTQYF
V gene: TRBV7-2
clone size: NA
D gene: TRBD1
J gene: TRBJ2-3

CDR3 DNA: TGTGCCACCAGCAGAGGTGGGATAGCGGACCAAGAGACCCAGTACTTC
CDR3 protein: CATSRGGIADQETQYF
V gene: TRBV15
clone size: NA
D gene: NA
J gene: TRBJ2-5

CDR3 DNA: TGTGCCAGCAGCCCTCCCACCCCGACAGCTCCCCCGGACGAGCAGTACTTC
CDR3 protein: CASSPPTPTAPPDEQYF
V gene: TRBV9
clone size: few
D gene: NA
J gene: TRBJ2-7

CDR3 DNA: TGTGCCAGCAGCTTATTCGGGACAGGCATGAACACTGAAGCTTTCTTT
CDR3 protein: CASSLFGTGMNTEAFF
V gene: TRBV7-2
clone size: few
D gene: TRBD1
J gene: TRBJ1-1

CDR3 DNA: TGTGCCAGCAGCGTAACCGGGACACATTCTGCTAGCACAGATACGCAGTATTTT
CDR3 protein: CASSVTGTHSASTDTQYF
V gene: TRBV7-8
clone size: NA
D gene: NA
J gene: TRBJ2-3

CDR3 DNA: TGTGCCAGCAGCCCTCGACTAGCGGCCAAGACCCAGTACTTC
CDR3 protein: CASSPRLAAKTQYF
V gene: TRBV11-3
clone size: NA
D gene: TRBD2
J gene: TRBJ2-5

CDR3 DNA: TGTGCCAGCAGCTCAGGATCTGCAACTAATGAAAAACTGTTTTTT
CDR3 protein: CASSSGSATNEKLFF
V gene: TRBV7-9
clone size: NA
D gene: NA
J gene: TRBJ1-4

CDR3 DNA: TGTGCCAGCAGCCCCCCGAGCTCCTACGAGCAGTACTTC
CDR3 protein: CASSPPSSYEQYF
V gene: TRBV21-1
clone size: few
D gene: NA
J gene: TRBJ2-7

CDR3 DNA: TGTGCCAGCTCACGGACAGCGACTAATGAAAAACTGTTTTTT
CDR3 protein: CASSRTATNEKLFF
V gene: TRBV18
clone size: NA
D gene: NA
J gene: TRBJ1-4

CDR3 DNA: TGTGCCAGCAGCTTAGGGGCCAGCGTGGCTAGCGGGCTAGAGACCCAGTACTTC
CDR3 protein: CASSLGASVASGLETQYF
V gene: TRBV7-2
clone size: few
D gene: TRBD2
J gene: TRBJ2-5

CDR3 DNA: TGTGCCATCAGTGCGGCTAGCTACGGTGTCAATGAGCAGTTCTTC
CDR3 protein: CAISAASYGVNEQFF
V gene: TRBV10-3
clone size: few
D gene: NA
J gene: TRBJ2-1

CDR3 DNA: TGCAGCGGAGGGACAGTTTACGAGCAGTACTTC
CDR3 protein: CSGGTVYEQYF
V gene: TRBV29-1
clone size: few
D gene: TRBD1
J gene: TRBJ2-7

CDR3 DNA: TGTGCCAGCAGTTCCCCCGGACTAGCGGGGGACAAGGGTGAGCAGTTCTTC
CDR3 protein: CASSSPGLAGDKGEQFF
V gene: TRBV28
clone size: NA
D gene: TRBD2
J gene: TRBJ2-1

CDR3 DNA: TGTGCCAGCAGCTTGGGCGGGGGAACCTACGAGCAGTACTTC
CDR3 protein: CASSLGGGTYEQYF
V gene: TRBV5-4
clone size: few
D gene: TRBD2
J gene: TRBJ2-7

CDR3 DNA: TGTGCCTGGAGTGTAGGTGGTAGCGGGAGCTCCTACAATGAGCAGTTCTTC
CDR3 protein: CAWSVGGSGSSYNEQFF
V gene: TRBV30
clone size: few
D gene: TRBD2
J gene: TRBJ2-1

CDR3 DNA: TGTGCCAGCAGTTTAGGCGGGGCCAGCCTCAATGAGCAGTTCTTC
CDR3 protein: CASSLGGASLNEQFF
V gene: TRBV28
clone size: few
D gene: NA
J gene: TRBJ2-1

CDR3 DNA: TGTGCCAGCAGCTTAGGACAGAGGTATGAGCAGTTCTTC
CDR3 protein: CASSLGQRYEQFF
V gene: TRBV11-2
clone size: NA
D gene: NA
J gene: TRBJ2-1

CDR3 DNA: TGTGCCAGTAGCGAGCACTTCAGGGTTGACCAGCCCCAGCATTTT
CDR3 protein: CASSEHFRVDQPQHF
V gene: TRBV19
clone size: few
D gene: NA
J gene: TRBJ1-5

CDR3 DNA: TGTGCCAGCAGCTCAACAGGGGTGTGGACTGAAGCTTTCTTT
CDR3 protein: CASSSTGVWTEAFF
V gene: TRBV7-9
clone size: few
D gene: TRBD1
J gene: TRBJ1-1

CDR3 DNA: TGCGCCAGCACAACTAGCGGCACAGATACGCAGTATTTT
CDR3 protein: CASTTSGTDTQYF
V gene: TRBV5-1
clone size: NA
D gene: TRBD2
J gene: TRBJ2-3

CDR3 DNA: TGTGCCAGCAGCCCGTGGACAGTTTGGGAGACCCAGTACTTC
CDR3 protein: CASSPWTVWETQYF
V gene: TRBV14
clone size: few
D gene: NA
J gene: TRBJ2-5

CDR3 DNA: TGTGCCAGCAGCCCACGTGGGAGAGAGACCTACGAGCAGTACTTC
CDR3 protein: CASSPRGRETYEQYF
V gene: TRBV6-6
clone size: few
D gene: NA
J gene: TRBJ2-7

CDR3 DNA: TGTGCCAGTAGTTCTCCCCGGGGGGCGATGGGCACAGATACGCAGTATTTT
CDR3 protein: CASSSPRGAMGTDTQYF
V gene: TRBV19
clone size: few
D gene: NA
J gene: TRBJ2-3

CDR3 DNA: TGTGCCAGCAGTTTGCGGAGGAACGGGGGAAGTACTGAAGCTTTCTTT
CDR3 protein: CASSLRRNGGSTEAFF
V gene: TRBV27
clone size: once
D gene: NA
J gene: TRBJ1-1

CDR3 DNA: TGCAGCGCAACAGGGGCCGATCGCAATCAGCCCCAGCATTTT
CDR3 protein: CSATGADRNQPQHF
V gene: TRBV29-1
clone size: NA
D gene: TRBD1
J gene: TRBJ1-5

CDR3 DNA: TGTGCCAGCAGCCTCACGGGAGTCCGAGGCAATGAGCAGTTCTTC
CDR3 protein: CASSLTGVRGNEQFF
V gene: TRBV7-9
clone size: few
D gene: NA
J gene: TRBJ2-1

CDR3 DNA: TGTGCCAGCGGCTCTCCGGGACAGGGTACGGGCGAGCAGTACTTC
CDR3 protein: CASGSPGQGTGEQYF
V gene: TRBV28
clone size: NA
D gene: TRBD1
J gene: TRBJ2-7

CDR3 DNA: TGTGCCAGCAGCGAGACAGTTAATCAGCCCCAGCATTTT
CDR3 protein: CASSETVNQPQHF
V gene: TRBV9
clone size: NA
D gene: NA
J gene: TRBJ1-5

CDR3 DNA: TGTGCCAGCAGCTTAGGACCGGCAAGGAGAGGCTACACCTTC
CDR3 protein: CASSLGPARRGYTF
V gene: TRBV7-9
clone size: few
D gene: NA
J gene: TRBJ1-2

CDR3 DNA: TGTGCCAGCAGCTTAAGGGGGGGCAAAGTCTACAATGAGCAGTTCTTC
CDR3 protein: CASSLRGGKVYNEQFF
V gene: TRBV7-9
clone size: NA
D gene: NA
J gene: TRBJ2-1

CDR3 DNA: TGTGCCAGCAGTAGGTCGGACAGCCGATACACCGGGGAGCTGTTTTTT
CDR3 protein: CASSRSDSRYTGELFF
V gene: TRBV2
clone size: NA
D gene: NA
J gene: TRBJ2-2

CDR3 DNA: TGTGCCTGTTCCAGGGGAGGCTACACCTTC
CDR3 protein: CACSRGGYTF
V gene: TRBV30
clone size: few
D gene: NA
J gene: TRBJ1-2

CDR3 DNA: TGTGCCAGCAGCGTTACTAGTAACAATGAGCAGTTCTTC
CDR3 protein: CASSVTSNNEQFF
V gene: TRBV7-9
clone size: NA
D gene: NA
J gene: TRBJ2-1

CDR3 DNA: TGTGCCTGGACCCCCGACTTGAGCTCCTACAATGAGCAGTTCTTC
CDR3 protein: CAWTPDLSSYNEQFF
V gene: TRBV30
clone size: few
D gene: NA
J gene: TRBJ2-1

CDR3 DNA: TGCGCCAGCAGCCAAGAAGGGGCAGGCCCGAGGGAAAAACTGTTTTTT
CDR3 protein: CASSQEGAGPREKLFF
V gene: TRBV4-3
clone size: NA
D gene: NA
J gene: TRBJ1-4

CDR3 DNA: TGCGCCAGCAGCAACACGGGACAGACTACCTACGAGCAGTACTTC
CDR3 protein: CASSNTGQTTYEQYF
V gene: TRBV5-1
clone size: few
D gene: TRBD1
J gene: TRBJ2-7

CDR3 DNA: TGTGCCAGCAGCTTATGGGAACTAGCGGAGGGGACAGATACGCAGTATTTT
CDR3 protein: CASSLWELAEGTDTQYF
V gene: TRBV7-9
clone size: NA
D gene: TRBD2
J gene: TRBJ2-3

CDR3 DNA: TGCGCCAGCAGCTCGACAGACCAAGAGACCCAGTACTTC
CDR3 protein: CASSSTDQETQYF
V gene: TRBV5-1
clone size: NA
D gene: NA
J gene: TRBJ2-5

CDR3 DNA: TGTGCCAGCTCACCTTCCGGGACAGGGTCAATAAGCAATCAGCCCCAGCATTTT
CDR3 protein: CASSPSGTGSISNQPQHF
V gene: TRBV18
clone size: NA
D gene: TRBD1
J gene: TRBJ1-5

CDR3 DNA: TGTGCCAGCAGTACAGCCGAACGCTGGGCCGGGGAGCTGTTTTTT
CDR3 protein: CASSTAERWAGELFF
V gene: TRBV28
clone size: few
D gene: NA
J gene: TRBJ2-2

CDR3 DNA: TGTGCCAGCAGGAATACAGGGGATACTGAAGCTTTCTTT
CDR3 protein: CASRNTGDTEAFF
V gene: TRBV6-5
clone size: NA
D gene: TRBD1
J gene: TRBJ1-1

CDR3 DNA: TGTGCCAGCAGCGCCCCCCCGGCGGGAGGAAGTGTTACGCAGTATTTT
CDR3 protein: CASSAPPAGGSVTQYF
V gene: TRBV5-4
clone size: NA
D gene: TRBD2
J gene: TRBJ2-3

CDR3 DNA: TGTGCCACCAGCAGAGTAGGGGCGAATAACTATGGCTACACCTTC
CDR3 protein: CATSRVGANNYGYTF
V gene: TRBV15
clone size: NA
D gene: NA
J gene: TRBJ1-2

CDR3 DNA: TGTGCCAGTAGTATAGAACCTATGGGCAGAGCGAACACTGAAGCTTTCTTT
CDR3 protein: CASSIEPMGRANTEAFF
V gene: TRBV19
clone size: few
D gene: NA
J gene: TRBJ1-1

CDR3 DNA: TGTGCCAGCAGCTTAGCGGCTGGGCTCAATCAGCCCCAGCATTTT
CDR3 protein: CASSLAAGLNQPQHF
V gene: TRBV7-2
clone size: NA
D gene: NA
J gene: TRBJ1-5

CDR3 DNA: TGTGCCTACTTAGCGGGAGGTTCCTACAATGAGCAGTTCTTC
CDR3 protein: CAYLAGGSYNEQFF
V gene: TRBV30
clone size: NA
D gene: TRBD2
J gene: TRBJ2-1

CDR3 DNA: TGTGCCTGGTCAAACCAACAGGTCCAAGGCTACACCTTC
CDR3 protein: CAWSNQQVQGYTF
V gene: TRBV30
clone size: few
D gene: NA
J gene: TRBJ1-2

CDR3 DNA: TGTGCCACCAGCAGAGTGGGGGGCTCCTACAATGAGCAGTTCTTC
CDR3 protein: CATSRVGGSYNEQFF
V gene: TRBV15
clone size: few
D gene: NA
J gene: TRBJ2-1

CDR3 DNA: TGTGCCAGCAGCCCCCGTGCGGGCCCCGGGGAGCTGTTTTTT
CDR3 protein: CASSPRAGPGELFF
V gene: TRBV11-2
clone size: NA
D gene: NA
J gene: TRBJ2-2

CDR3 DNA: TGTGCCATCAGTGAATTACTAGCGGGAGACAATGAGCAGTTCTTC
CDR3 protein: CAISELLAGDNEQFF
V gene: TRBV10-3
clone size: NA
D gene: TRBD2
J gene: TRBJ2-1

CDR3 DNA: TGTGCCTGGAGTGGGGCAGGGGGGAGTGGAAAACTGTTTTTT
CDR3 protein: CAWSGAGGSGKLFF
V gene: TRBV30
clone size: few
D gene: TRBD1
J gene: TRBJ1-4

CDR3 DNA: TGTGCCTGGAGTGTATTGAGCAGCAATCAGCCCCAGCATTTT
CDR3 protein: CAWSVLSSNQPQHF
V gene: TRBV30
clone size: few
D gene: NA
J gene: TRBJ1-5

CDR3 DNA: TGTGCCAGCAGCCCGGGATTACCCTACGAGCAGTACTTC
CDR3 protein: CASSPGLPYEQYF
V gene: TRBV14
clone size: few
D gene: NA
J gene: TRBJ2-7

CDR3 DNA: TGTGCCAGCAGCCAGGGACTCCGTAGTCAGCCCCAGCATTTT
CDR3 protein: CASSQGLRSQPQHF
V gene: TRBV7-2
clone size: few
D gene: NA
J gene: TRBJ1-5